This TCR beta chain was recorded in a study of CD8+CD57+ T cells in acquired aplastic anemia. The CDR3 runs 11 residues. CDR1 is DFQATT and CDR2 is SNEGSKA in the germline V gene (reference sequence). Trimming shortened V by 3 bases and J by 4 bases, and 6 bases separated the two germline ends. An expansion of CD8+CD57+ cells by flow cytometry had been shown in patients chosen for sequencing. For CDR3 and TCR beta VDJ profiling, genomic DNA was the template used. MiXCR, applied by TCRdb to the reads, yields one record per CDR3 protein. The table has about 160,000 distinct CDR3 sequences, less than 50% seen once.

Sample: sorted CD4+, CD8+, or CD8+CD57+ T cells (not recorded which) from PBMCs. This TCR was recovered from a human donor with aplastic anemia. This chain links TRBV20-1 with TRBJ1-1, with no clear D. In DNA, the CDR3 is TGCAGTGCTAGTACGGGCACTGAAGCTTTCTTT. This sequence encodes CSASTGTEAFF.